This TCR beta chain was sequenced during a study of blood T cell repertoires in COVID-19 (dated by TCRdb to the early 2020s). Study-wide context: Collaborator samples came from the United States, Italy and Spain and covered acute and convalescent phases of COVID-19. HLA class I and class II types, where available, came from metadata supplied by the sample provider rather than from assay-based typing. The prospective study material was composed of cDNA or gDNA derived from T cells, B-cell-depleted T cells, or PBMCs. Deeply sampled blood TCRbeta repertoires from subjects exposed to, actively infected with, or recovered from COVID-19 were included in the dataset. Sample metadata almost always included a de-identified subject ID, COVID-19 status, age in years and sex. A freely available public database, intended as a resource for researchers studying the immune response to SARS-CoV-2, is where the repertoires were released. The samples were drawn from the first 160 participants of the ongoing ImmuneRACE study and from some 1,300 subjects provided by 6 global collaborators.

The CDR3, from cysteine to phenylalanine, totals 14 residues. Solely the CDR3 DNA is kept, with 42 bases framed from the first base. Trimming takes 2 bases from V and 10 bases from J, and the germline ends sit 15 bases apart. CDR1 and CDR2, per the germline V gene, are SGHTA and FQGNSA. Study-wide findings and limitations: How much clinical and demographic metadata was included differed by source and by participant, and the metadata was provided uncurated.

Each collaborating institution followed its own protocols to collect whole blood in K2EDTA tubes. Collaborator samples were shipped for TCRbeta analysis as frozen whole blood, isolated PBMCs, or DNA extracted from either sample type. As for this clone: Its antigen target is currently unknown. No base quality values were provided; no much bigger clone lies one nucleotide off.

TCRbeta CDR3 regions were amplified from genomic DNA using the immunoSEQ Assay, a bias-controlled multiplex PCR. The study's own analysis went as follows. The number of nucleated cells in each sample was estimated from the amplification of reference gene primers within the assay. To quantify the absolute abundance of each unique TCRbeta CDR3 rearrangement, sequence reads were collapsed and filtered. For each sample, productive Simpson clonality was calculated as the square root of Simpson's diversity index across productive rearrangements. Here the immuneACCESS table is served through TCRdb, limited to in-frame sequences with V and J called. Missing clones are a known gap in these copies; in checked studies unresolved V genes cover under half, and the rest lacks a known reason. V and J calls plus clone size are reproduced from that table; the DNA served to infer D and trimming. The sample table shows approximately 21,000 clones, and more than 85% are seen once. The ten largest clones capture 15% to 20% of the sample.

Rearrangement joined TRBV7-2 to TRBJ2-1; TRBD2 is a weak D gene call, 5 bases matching. This TCR came from a man between 65 and 85 years old with active COVID-19. The sequencing input was peripheral blood. Here is the DNA: TGTGCCAGCAGCTTACCTCAGCTTGCGGGCGAGCAGTTCTTC. The resulting protein is CASSLPQLAGEQFF.